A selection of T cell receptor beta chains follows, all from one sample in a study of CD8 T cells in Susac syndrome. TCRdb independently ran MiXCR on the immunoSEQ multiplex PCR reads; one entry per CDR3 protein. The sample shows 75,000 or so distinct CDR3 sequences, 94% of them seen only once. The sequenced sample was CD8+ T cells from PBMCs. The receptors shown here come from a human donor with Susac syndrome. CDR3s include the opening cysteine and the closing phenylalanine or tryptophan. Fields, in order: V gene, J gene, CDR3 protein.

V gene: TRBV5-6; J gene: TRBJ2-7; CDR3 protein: CASRDRPSGEQYF
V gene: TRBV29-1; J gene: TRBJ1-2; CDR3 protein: CSVQGANYGYTF
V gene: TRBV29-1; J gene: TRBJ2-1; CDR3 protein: CSVVPSGDVGEQFF
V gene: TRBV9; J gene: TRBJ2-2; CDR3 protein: CASSYTGTGELFF
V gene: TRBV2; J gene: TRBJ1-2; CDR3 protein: CASIGREMGYGYTF
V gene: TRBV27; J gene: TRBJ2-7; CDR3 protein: CASSLSAGGAYEQYF
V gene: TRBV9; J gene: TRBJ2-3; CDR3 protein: CASRGAGEDTQYF
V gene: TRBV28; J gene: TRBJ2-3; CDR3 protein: CASSLTTLPSTDTQYF
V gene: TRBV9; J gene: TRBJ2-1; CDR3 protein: CASSPGQGRFF
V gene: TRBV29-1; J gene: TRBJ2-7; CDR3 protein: CSVDIQGAYEQYF
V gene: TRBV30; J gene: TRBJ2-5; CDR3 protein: CAWSVGQGPETQYF
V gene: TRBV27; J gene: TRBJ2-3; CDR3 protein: CASSFPSSTDTQYF
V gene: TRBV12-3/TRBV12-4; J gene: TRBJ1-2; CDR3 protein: CASSPGTGGDYGYTF
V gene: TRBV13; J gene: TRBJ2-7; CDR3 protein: CASSPPDRAYEQYF
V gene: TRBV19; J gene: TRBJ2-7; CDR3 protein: CASSIDQGRVSYEQYF
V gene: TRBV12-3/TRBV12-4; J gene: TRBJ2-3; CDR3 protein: CASSFGGGTDTQYF
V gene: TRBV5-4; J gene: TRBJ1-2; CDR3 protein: CASSLAGTGNGYTF
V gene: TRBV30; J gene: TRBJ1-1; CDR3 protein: CAWSITGHTEAFF
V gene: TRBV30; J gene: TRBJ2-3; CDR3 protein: CAWSVGAGADTQYF
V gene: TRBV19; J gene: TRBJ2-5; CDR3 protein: CASSIDPAGTQYF
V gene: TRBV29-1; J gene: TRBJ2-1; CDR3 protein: CSVSDAEVEQFF
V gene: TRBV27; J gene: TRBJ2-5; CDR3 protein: CASSFSGARETQYF
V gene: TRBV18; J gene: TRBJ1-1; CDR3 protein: CASSPPVGALNTEAFF
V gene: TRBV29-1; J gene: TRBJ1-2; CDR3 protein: CSVRWTDNYGYTF
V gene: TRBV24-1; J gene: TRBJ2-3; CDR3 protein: CATSEGLGDTQYF
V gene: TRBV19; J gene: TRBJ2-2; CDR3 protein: CASSIGSGNAGELFF
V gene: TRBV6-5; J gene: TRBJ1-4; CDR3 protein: CASSYSGEDEKLFF
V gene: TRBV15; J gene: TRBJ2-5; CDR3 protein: CASLAGETQYF
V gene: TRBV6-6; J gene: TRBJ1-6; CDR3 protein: CASGLQGAYNSPLHF
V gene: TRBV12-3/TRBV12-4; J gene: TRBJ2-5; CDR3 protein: CASSSSGLETQYF
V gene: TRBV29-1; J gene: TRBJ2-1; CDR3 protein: CSVGSGGTDNEQFF
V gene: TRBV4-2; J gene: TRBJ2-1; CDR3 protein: CASSQVAGEGNEQFF
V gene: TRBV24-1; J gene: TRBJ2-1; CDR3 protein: CATSGSGEAHEQFF
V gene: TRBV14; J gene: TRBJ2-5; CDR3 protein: CASSQGTHYQETQYF
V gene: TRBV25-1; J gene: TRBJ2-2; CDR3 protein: CASSMGANTGELFF
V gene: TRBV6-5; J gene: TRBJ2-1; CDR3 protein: CASRTPLGNEQFF
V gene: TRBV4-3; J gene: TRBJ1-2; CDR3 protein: CASSPGGEWGYGYTF
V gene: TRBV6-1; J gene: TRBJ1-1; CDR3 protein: CASSKEDRVGLGTEAFF
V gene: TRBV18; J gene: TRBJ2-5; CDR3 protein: CASSPIPGQGIGSQETQYF
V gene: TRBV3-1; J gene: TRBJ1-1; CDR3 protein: CASSQEEGLMTEAFF
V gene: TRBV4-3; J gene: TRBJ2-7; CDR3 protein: CASSQENEGGDEQYF
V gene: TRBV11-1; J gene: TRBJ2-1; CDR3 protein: CASRRTSGGNNEQFF
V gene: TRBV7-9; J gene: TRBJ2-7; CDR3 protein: CASSLRDGTYEQYF
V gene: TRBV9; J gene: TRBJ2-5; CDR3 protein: CASSVDNQETQYF
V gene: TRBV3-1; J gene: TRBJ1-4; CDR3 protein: CASSQGEGAHEKLFF
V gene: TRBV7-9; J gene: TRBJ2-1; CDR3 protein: CASTSSGTTNNEQFF
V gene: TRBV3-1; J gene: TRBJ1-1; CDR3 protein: CASSQEVAGGSGAFF
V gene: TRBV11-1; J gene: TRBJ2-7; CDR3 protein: CASSLATGLAGAISPYEQYF
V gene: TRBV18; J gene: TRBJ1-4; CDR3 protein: CASSPERQGTRGKLFF
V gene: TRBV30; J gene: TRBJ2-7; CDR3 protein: CAWGRTSYEQYF
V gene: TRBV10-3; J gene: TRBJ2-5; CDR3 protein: CAITDSDQETQYF
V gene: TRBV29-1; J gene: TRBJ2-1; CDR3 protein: CSVGGNEQFF
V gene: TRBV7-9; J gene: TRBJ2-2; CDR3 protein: CASSPPRPELFF
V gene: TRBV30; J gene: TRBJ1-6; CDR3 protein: CAWSGGPNSPLHF
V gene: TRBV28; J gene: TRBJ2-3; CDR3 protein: CASSSKAPPEAHDTQYF
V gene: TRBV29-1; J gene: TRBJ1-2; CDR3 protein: CSAFDREPYGYTF
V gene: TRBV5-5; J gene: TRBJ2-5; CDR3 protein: CASSLPSTQETQYF
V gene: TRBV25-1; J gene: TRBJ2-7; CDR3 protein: CATGYYEQYF